Each of the 27 T cell receptor beta chains below was sequenced from the same sample in a study of post-analysis software for immune sequencing data. Study observations and caveats: Controls had lower frequencies than patients of 4 or 5 TRBV segments, which included TRBV5-6, TRBV5-1 and TRBV20-1.

Researchers reported that TCR beta cDNA libraries carried unique molecular identifiers. One entry per CDR3 protein results from TCRdb running MiXCR on the PCR reads. The sample includes 750,000 to 900,000 distinct CDR3 sequences, around 46% seen only once; the top ten take roughly 5.2%. Their antigen targets remain unknown. The sequencing input was blood. These receptors were collected from a girl aged 5-17 years with multiple sclerosis.

This clonotype was observed a handful of times. CDR3 protein: CASSETSFPRDGYGYTF. The CDR3, as DNA: TGTGCCAGCAGCGAAACTTCATTCCCGAGGGACGGCTATGGCTACACCTTC. The genes are TRBV6-1 and TRBJ1-2; D might be TRBD1 (5 bases). Germline loops: CDR1 MNHNS, CDR2 SASEGT. There are 17 residues in the CDR3. The ends were cut back, 6 bases at V and 4 bases at J, with 24 bases in the middle.

This clonotype was detected only a few times. The chain has TRBV7-2 and TRBJ1-2, with D perhaps matching TRBD1 (5 bases). V was clipped by 1 base and J by 4 bases, with 10 bases between them. The germline V gene has CDR1 SGHTA and CDR2 FQGNSA. The CDR3 has 14 residues. The CDR3 DNA is TGTGCCAGCAGCTTAGTTCAGGGCGGCTATGGCTACACCTTC. It encodes CASSLVQGGYGYTF. The complete variable domain, with remaining parts taken from reference TRBV7-2 and TRBJ1-2, reads GAGVSQSPSNKVTEKGKDVELRCDPISGHTALYWYRQSLGQGLEFLIYFQGNSAPDKSGLPSDRFSAERTGGSVSTLTIQRTQQEDSAVYLCASSLVQGGYGYTFGSGTRLTVV.

J is TRBJ2-7 and V is TRBV6-2 or TRBV6-3, with D perhaps TRBD1 (5 bases). CDR1 MNHEY and CDR2 SVGEGT come from the germline V gene. This CDR3 is 12 amino acids long. Trimming shortened V by 6 bases and J by 2 bases, and 8 bases separated the two germline ends. CDR3 nucleotides: TGTGCCAGCAGCAAGGACACCTACGAGCAGTACTTC. It translates to CASSKDTYEQYF.

CDR3 nucleotide sequence: TGTGCCACCAGCAGAGATTTGGGAGGGAGAAACGATGAGCAGTTCTTC. Residues: CATSRDLGGRNDEQFF. The gene calls are TRBV15 and TRBJ2-1; TRBD2 agrees at 7 bases. The germline CDR1 and CDR2 sequences are LNHNV and YYDKDF (reference sequence). With V trimmed by 0 bases and J by 8 bases, 10 bases remained unmatched. The CDR3 is 16 amino acids.

The V call is TRBV11-2, the J call TRBJ1-5; D unresolved. CDR3 length equals 13 residues. Trimming took 1 base from V and 5 from J, leaving 6 bases between them. Germline CDR1 and CDR2: SGHAT and FQNNGV. CDR3 loop: CASSLADYQPQHF. The CDR3, as DNA: TGTGCCAGCAGCTTAGCTGACTATCAGCCCCAGCATTTT. The complete variable domain, with remaining parts taken from reference TRBV11-2 and TRBJ1-5, reads EAGVAQSPRYKIIEKRQSVAFWCNPISGHATLYWYQQILGQGPKLLIQFQNNGVVDDSQLPKDRFSAERLKGVDSTLKIQPAKLEDSAVYLCASSLADYQPQHFGDGTRLSIL.

The rearrangement uses TRBV5-1 and TRBJ2-3, with D tentatively TRBD2 (5 bases). CDR3 length equals 15 residues. Looked up from germline, CDR1 is SGHRS and CDR2 is YFSETQ. V lost 2 bases and J lost 6, with 16 bases in between. The CDR3 DNA is TGCGCCAGCAGCTTTGTAGCGAACCCTGGGGATACGCAGTATTTT. Its protein product is CASSFVANPGDTQYF.

The V call is TRBV6-5, the J call TRBJ1-6; D call uncertain. Germline assignment: CDR1 MNHEY and CDR2 SVGAGI. Trimming shortened V by 0 bases and J by 9 bases, and 12 bases separated the two germline ends. The CDR3 runs 15 residues. The DNA of the CDR3 is TGTGCCAGCAGTTACTCGAGGTCCTTGGGTTCACCCCTCCACTTT. Translated, it gives CASSYSRSLGSPLHF.

The V call is TRBV6-2 or TRBV6-3, the J call TRBJ1-1; unclear D gene. Per germline, CDR1 MNHEY and CDR2 SVGEGT. V was cut by 5 bases and J by 1 base, with 17 bases left in between. The CDR3 loop spans 16 amino acids. The CDR3 sequence is CASSRTYREPNTEAFF. The CDR3 nucleotides are TGTGCCAGCAGTCGCACCTACCGGGAGCCGAACACTGAAGCTTTCTTT.

This chain joins TRBV4-1 and TRBJ1-4, with 9 bases that match TRBD1. With V trimmed by 8 bases and J by 5 bases, 6 bases remained unmatched. From germline, CDR1 is MGHRA and CDR2 YSYEKL. This CDR3 spans 14 amino acids. Here the CDR3 reads CASGPGTGNEKLFF. The DNA for the CDR3 is TGCGCCAGCGGACCCGGGACAGGGAATGAAAAACTGTTTTTT.

This chain uses TRBV20-1 with TRBJ2-1; maybe TRBD1 (7 bases). Germline assignment: CDR1 DFQATT and CDR2 SNEGSKA (reference sequence). V gave up 3 bases and J gave up 12 bases, with 24 bases separating them. CDR3 length: 15 residues. CDR3 amino acids: CSASRAGGSGIGQFF. CDR3 bases: TGCAGTGCTAGTCGGGCAGGGGGGTCGGGTATCGGGCAGTTCTTC.

This rearrangement joins TRBV10-3 to TRBJ2-5; TRBD1 matches at 7 bases. V was clipped by 6 bases and J by 5 bases; unmatched bases: 9. Per the germline V gene, CDR1 is ENHRY and CDR2 is SYGVKD. The CDR3 covers 14 residues. CDR3 in amino acids: CAIRADRAGETQYF. The CDR3, as DNA: TGTGCCATCAGAGCCGACAGGGCCGGGGAGACCCAGTACTTC.

The V call is TRBV7-6, the J call TRBJ2-3; 7 nucleotides agree with TRBD1. The CDR3 sequence is 16 residues long. CDR1 and CDR2 from the germline V gene are SGHVS and FNYEAQ. Trimming removed 1 base from V and 4 bases from J; junction bases left unmatched: 8. The CDR3 bases are TGTGCCAGCAGCTTAGGGATCGACAGGGTTGCAGATACGCAGTATTTT. Amino acid sequence: CASSLGIDRVADTQYF.

This clonotype was detected only a few times. The chain employs TRBV12-5 and TRBJ2-3; 10 bases are a match to TRBD2. V was clipped by 2 bases and J by 1 base; unmatched bases: 6. This CDR3 contains 17 residues. From germline, CDR1 is LGHNT and CDR2 FRNRAP. The CDR3 sequence is CASGLSGRADGTDTQYF. In DNA, the CDR3 is TGTGCTAGTGGTTTGAGCGGGAGGGCCGACGGCACAGATACGCAGTATTTT.

The chain employs TRBV11-2 and TRBJ2-1; 8 bases agree with TRBD2. This CDR3 is 14 amino acids long. Germline V gene data show CDR1 as SGHAT and CDR2 as FQNNGV. CDR3 sequence reads: CATRGGRSYNEQFF. DNA for the CDR3: TGTGCTACGCGGGGCGGGAGGTCCTACAATGAGCAGTTCTTC.

The chain carries TRBV10-3 and TRBJ2-4; D ambiguous. V dropped 7 bases and J dropped 14 bases, with 9 bases sitting between them. CDR3 size: 9 residues. CDR1 is ENHRY, CDR2 SYGVKD, per germline. CDR3 region: CAIKGIKYF. In DNA, the CDR3 is TGTGCCATCAAAGGGATTAAGTACTTC.

The genes are TRBV29-1 and TRBJ2-1, with 8 bases lining up with TRBD1. The CDR3 sequence is 12 residues long. CDR1 and CDR2 (germline): SQVTM, ANQGSEA. J was trimmed by 9 bases and V by 8 bases; bases with no gene match: 9. The CDR3 coding sequence is TGCAGCTCCCACCCAGGGGGCAGTGAGCAGTTCTTC. Its protein product is CSSHPGGSEQFF.

This clonotype has a handful of counts. The chain carries TRBV10-3 and TRBJ2-1; D gene unclear. The CDR3 is 12 residues long. Per the germline V gene, CDR1 is ENHRY and CDR2 is SYGVKD. V shed 2 bases and J shed 8 bases, with 7 bases lying between them. Written as DNA, the CDR3 is TGTGCCATCAGTGAGCGGGTATATGAGCAGTTCTTC. Its translation: CAISERVYEQFF.

Only a few counts were recorded for this clonotype. This rearrangement joins TRBV6-2 or TRBV6-3 to TRBJ2-3; either TRBD1 or TRBD2 may fit D (5 bases each). Trimming shortened V by 4 bases and J by 1 base, and 12 bases separated the two germline ends. The germline V gene encodes CDR1 MNHEY and CDR2 SVGEGT. This CDR3 spans 15 amino acids. The DNA for the CDR3 is TGTGCCAGCAGTTTAGGGGACCCCGGCACAGATACGCAGTATTTT. This translates into CASSLGDPGTDTQYF.

The genes are TRBV20-1 and TRBJ2-7; TRBD2 might be the D (5 bases). Trimming pared 6 bases from V and 3 bases from J, leaving 21 bases between. The CDR3 totals 15 residues. The germline CDR1 and CDR2 sequences are DFQATT and SNEGSKA (reference sequence). Here the CDR3 reads CSARNIARPDYEQYF. The CDR3 bases are TGCAGTGCCAGAAACATAGCGCGTCCCGACTACGAGCAGTACTTC.

This clonotype came up a few times. The gene calls are TRBV20-1 and TRBJ2-1; 7 bases line up with TRBD1. Germline V gives CDR1 DFQATT, CDR2 SNEGSKA (reference sequence). Trimming removed 6 bases from V and 9 bases from J; junction bases left unmatched: 17. The CDR3 has 15 amino acids. The CDR3 here is CSAPPGRGSLGEQFF. In DNA form, the CDR3 reads TGCAGTGCCCCCCCCGGCAGGGGGAGTCTCGGTGAGCAGTTCTTC.

This chain connects TRBV7-3 to TRBJ2-3; the D is unclear. The CDR3 spans 15 residues. Germline lookup yields CDR1 SGHTA and CDR2 FQGTGA. Trimming took 1 base from V and 2 from J, leaving 10 bases between them. For the CDR3, the DNA is TGTGCCAGCAGCTTAAGAGGTCCAGTCACAGATACGCAGTATTTT. Its translation: CASSLRGPVTDTQYF.

Many counts were recorded for this clonotype. The chain employs TRBV12-3 or TRBV12-4 and TRBJ2-1, with D perhaps TRBD2 (6 bases). Trimming stripped 8 bases from V and 0 bases from J, with 8 bases between. This CDR3 is 13 amino acids long. The CDR3, as DNA: TGTGCCAGCGGGAGGAGCTCCTACAATGAGCAGTTCTTC. Its translation is CASGRSSYNEQFF.

The CDR3, as DNA: TGTGCCACCCAGGGACTAGCGGAGGATGAGCAGTTCTTC. Translating it yields CATQGLAEDEQFF. J is TRBJ2-1 and V is TRBV10-3; 11 bases are shared with TRBD2. This CDR3 contains 13 residues. Germline V gene sequence: CDR1 ENHRY, CDR2 SYGVKD. Trimming took 10 bases from V and 8 from J; bases not matched to a gene: 7.

V usage is TRBV7-3 and J usage is TRBJ1-1, with D maybe TRBD1 (5 bases). This CDR3 has 14 amino acids. Germline V gene lookup returns CDR1 SGHTA and CDR2 FQGTGA. The V and J ends lost 5 bases and 4 bases respectively, with 14 bases between them. CDR3 loop: CASSPRGPGTEAFF. The CDR3 region has the DNA TGTGCCAGCAGCCCTAGGGGCCCGGGCACTGAAGCTTTCTTT.

The chain recombines TRBV15 with TRBJ2-7; tentatively, D is TRBD2 (6 bases). The CDR3 totals 16 residues. The ends were cut back, 0 bases at V and 10 bases at J, with 22 bases in the middle. Germline CDR1 LNHNV, CDR2 YYDKDF (reference sequence). CDR3 nucleotides: TGTGCCACCAGCAGAGATCGTGCGGGGAGGAGATGGTCCCAGTACTTC. Its protein product is CATSRDRAGRRWSQYF.

This clonotype was seen many times. This chain uses TRBV11-2 with TRBJ2-3, with D unresolved. CDR1 is SGHAT, CDR2 FQNNGV, per germline. With 5 bases removed from V and 2 bases from J, the gap between germline ends came to 11 bases. The CDR3 is made up of 14 amino acids. CDR3 nucleotide sequence: TGTGCCAGCAGCCCGCAGAACCCCACAGATACGCAGTATTTT. Translated: CASSPQNPTDTQYF.

The rearrangement joins TRBV21-1 to TRBJ2-7; the table's D gene call, TRBD1, was not cross checked with the DNA. TRBV21-1 is a recognized pseudogene. This CDR3 region has 15 residues. CDR3 amino acids: CASSKATGHPYEQYF. The CDR3 DNA reads TGTGCCAGCAGCAAAGCGACAGGCCACCCCTACGAGCAGTACTTC.